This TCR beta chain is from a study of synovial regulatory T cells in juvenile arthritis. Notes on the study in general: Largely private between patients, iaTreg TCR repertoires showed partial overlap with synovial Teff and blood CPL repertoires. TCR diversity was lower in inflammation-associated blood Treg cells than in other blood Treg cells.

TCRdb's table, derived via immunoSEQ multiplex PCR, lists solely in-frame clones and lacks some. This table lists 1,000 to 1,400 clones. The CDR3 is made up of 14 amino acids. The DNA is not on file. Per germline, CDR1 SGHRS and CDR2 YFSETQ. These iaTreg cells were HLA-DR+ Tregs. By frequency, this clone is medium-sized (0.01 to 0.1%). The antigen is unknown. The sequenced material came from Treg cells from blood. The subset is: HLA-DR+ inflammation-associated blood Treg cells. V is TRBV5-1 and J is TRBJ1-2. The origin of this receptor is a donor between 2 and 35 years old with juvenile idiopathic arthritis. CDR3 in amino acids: CASSGQQGGYGYTF.